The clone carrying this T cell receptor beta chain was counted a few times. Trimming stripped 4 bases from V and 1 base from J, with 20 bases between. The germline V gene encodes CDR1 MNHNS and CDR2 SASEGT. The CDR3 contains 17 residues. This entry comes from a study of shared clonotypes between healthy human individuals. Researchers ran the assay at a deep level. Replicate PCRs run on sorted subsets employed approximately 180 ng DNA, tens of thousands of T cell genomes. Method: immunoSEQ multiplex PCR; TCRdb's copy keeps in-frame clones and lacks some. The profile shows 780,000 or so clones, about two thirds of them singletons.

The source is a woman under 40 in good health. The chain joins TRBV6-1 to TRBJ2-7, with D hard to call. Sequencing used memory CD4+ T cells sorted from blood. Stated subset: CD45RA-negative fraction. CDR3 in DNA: TGTGCCAGCAGTGCCCCCAGTGGCGCTATCCCATCCTACGAGCAGTACTTC. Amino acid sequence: CASSAPSGAIPSYEQYF.